A selection of T cell receptor beta chains follows, all from one sample in a study of blood T cell repertoires in COVID-19. Profiling relied on immunoSEQ multiplex PCR, and the TCRdb table lists in-frame clones only, not all of them. The table shows 190,000 or so clones, with about 86% occurring only once. Sequencing used peripheral blood. The receptors come from a young woman with active or convalescent COVID-19. The CDR3 runs from the conserved cysteine through the conserved F or W. The order of the fields is CDR3 length, V gene, J gene, clone size, D gene, CDR3 DNA, CDR3 protein. D genes are given only for firm matches. Size tells how often a clone was seen (once, few, many) or the class of an expanded clone, and some rows leave it out.

CDR3 length: 15; V gene: TRBV18; J gene: TRBJ1-5; clone size: -; D gene: TRBD1; CDR3 DNA: TGTGCCAGCTCACCGGCACAGGGGGTAAATCAGCCCCAGCATTTT; CDR3 protein: CASSPAQGVNQPQHF
CDR3 length: 14; V gene: TRBV7-2; J gene: TRBJ1-5; clone size: -; D gene: TRBD1; CDR3 DNA: TGTGCCAGCAACCCAGGGGGCAGCCATCAGCCCCAGCATTTT; CDR3 protein: CASNPGGSHQPQHF
CDR3 length: 14; V gene: TRBV5-5; J gene: TRBJ1-2; clone size: -; D gene: -; CDR3 DNA: TGTGCCAGCAGCTTGATGGGCCTGAACTATGGCTACACCTTC; CDR3 protein: CASSLMGLNYGYTF
CDR3 length: 17; V gene: TRBV5-1; J gene: TRBJ2-2; clone size: few; D gene: TRBD2; CDR3 DNA: TGCGCCAGCAGCGCTCCGGGACTAGCGGGAGACACCGGGGAGCTGTTTTTT; CDR3 protein: CASSAPGLAGDTGELFF
CDR3 length: 13; V gene: TRBV30; J gene: TRBJ1-5; clone size: once; D gene: -; CDR3 DNA: TGTGCCTGGAGCTCAGGGGGCAATCAGCCCCAGCATTTT; CDR3 protein: CAWSSGGNQPQHF
CDR3 length: 15; V gene: TRBV16; J gene: TRBJ2-2; clone size: -; D gene: TRBD1; CDR3 DNA: TGTGCCAGCAGCCCGGACAGGCTAAACACCGGGGAGCTGTTTTTT; CDR3 protein: CASSPDRLNTGELFF
CDR3 length: 16; V gene: TRBV5-1; J gene: TRBJ1-1; clone size: once; D gene: -; CDR3 DNA: TGCGCCAGCAGCTTGAGGGGTCAGGGTCCGGCCACTGAAGCTTTCTTT; CDR3 protein: CASSLRGQGPATEAFF
CDR3 length: 18; V gene: TRBV3-1/TRBV3-2; J gene: TRBJ2-2; clone size: -; D gene: -; CDR3 DNA: TGTGCCAGCAGCCAAGAGGTGGAAGGACCGAGGGACACCGGGGAGCTGTTTTTT; CDR3 protein: CASSQEVEGPRDTGELFF
CDR3 length: 14; V gene: TRBV10-2; J gene: TRBJ1-3; clone size: few; D gene: -; CDR3 DNA: TGCGCCAGCAGTCAGGGAAACTCTGGAAACACCATATATTTT; CDR3 protein: CASSQGNSGNTIYF
CDR3 length: 16; V gene: TRBV7-6; J gene: TRBJ2-1; clone size: -; D gene: TRBD1; CDR3 DNA: TGTGCCAGCAGCTACCTAACAGGGGACGGGGACAATGAGCAGTTCTTC; CDR3 protein: CASSYLTGDGDNEQFF
CDR3 length: 17; V gene: TRBV27; J gene: TRBJ1-5; clone size: -; D gene: -; CDR3 DNA: TGTGCCAGCAGTTTAGTGGCGGCTCCTTATAGCAATCAGCCCCAGCATTTT; CDR3 protein: CASSLVAAPYSNQPQHF
CDR3 length: 12; V gene: TRBV7-2; J gene: TRBJ2-3; clone size: -; D gene: -; CDR3 DNA: TGTGCCAGCAGCCCCGGCACAGATACGCAGTATTTT; CDR3 protein: CASSPGTDTQYF
CDR3 length: 16; V gene: TRBV5-4; J gene: TRBJ2-7; clone size: -; D gene: TRBD1; CDR3 DNA: TGTGCCAGCAGCTTGGGGGGCACCGGGACAGGGATCGAGCAGTACTTC; CDR3 protein: CASSLGGTGTGIEQYF
CDR3 length: 14; V gene: TRBV10-3; J gene: TRBJ2-3; clone size: -; D gene: -; CDR3 DNA: TGTGCCATCAGTTCAGGGGTATCATCAGATACGCAGTATTTT; CDR3 protein: CAISSGVSSDTQYF
CDR3 length: 12; V gene: TRBV12-3/TRBV12-4; J gene: TRBJ1-2; clone size: -; D gene: -; CDR3 DNA: TGTGCCAGCAATCAGGGTAACTATGGCTACACCTTC; CDR3 protein: CASNQGNYGYTF
CDR3 length: 14; V gene: TRBV18; J gene: TRBJ1-2; clone size: -; D gene: TRBD1; CDR3 DNA: TGTGCCAGCTCGGGGGGACAGGCTAACTATGGCTACACCTTC; CDR3 protein: CASSGGQANYGYTF
CDR3 length: 15; V gene: TRBV29-1; J gene: TRBJ1-6; clone size: -; D gene: -; CDR3 DNA: TGCAGCGTAAAGGACGACAGCTCCTATAATTCACCCCTCCACTTT; CDR3 protein: CSVKDDSSYNSPLHF
CDR3 length: 13; V gene: TRBV24-1; J gene: TRBJ2-1; clone size: -; D gene: TRBD2; CDR3 DNA: TGTGCCACCAGTCCAGCGGGGTACAATGAGCAGTTCTTC; CDR3 protein: CATSPAGYNEQFF
CDR3 length: 15; V gene: TRBV6-6; J gene: TRBJ1-5; clone size: -; D gene: -; CDR3 DNA: TGTGCCAGCAAAAACGTCAGGATTAGCAATCAGCCCCAGCATTTT; CDR3 protein: CASKNVRISNQPQHF
CDR3 length: 11; V gene: TRBV20-1; J gene: TRBJ2-5; clone size: -; D gene: -; CDR3 DNA: TGCAGTTTTAAAATGGAGGAGACCCAGTACTTC; CDR3 protein: CSFKMEETQYF
CDR3 length: 15; V gene: TRBV5-6; J gene: TRBJ1-4; clone size: -; D gene: -; CDR3 DNA: TGTGCCAGCAGCCCGGGGACGGGAGTTAATGAAAAACTGTTTTTT; CDR3 protein: CASSPGTGVNEKLFF
CDR3 length: 14; V gene: TRBV9; J gene: TRBJ1-1; clone size: -; D gene: -; CDR3 DNA: TGTGCCAGCAGCGTAGCCGGCGGGAACACTGAAGCTTTCTTT; CDR3 protein: CASSVAGGNTEAFF
CDR3 length: 15; V gene: TRBV5-4; J gene: TRBJ2-7; clone size: -; D gene: TRBD2; CDR3 DNA: TGTGCCAGCAGCTTGGTTTCTAGCGGGGACCTGGAGCAGTACTTC; CDR3 protein: CASSLVSSGDLEQYF
CDR3 length: 13; V gene: TRBV11-2; J gene: TRBJ2-2; clone size: -; D gene: -; CDR3 DNA: TGTGCCAGCAGCGTTAGCATAGACGGGGAGCTGTTTTTT; CDR3 protein: CASSVSIDGELFF
CDR3 length: 14; V gene: TRBV5-6; J gene: TRBJ1-2; clone size: -; D gene: -; CDR3 DNA: TGTGCCAGCAGCTTTCGGACAGAAGGGTATGGCTACACCTTC; CDR3 protein: CASSFRTEGYGYTF
CDR3 length: 12; V gene: TRBV24-1; J gene: TRBJ2-1; clone size: once; D gene: -; CDR3 DNA: TGTGCCACCAGGACTTCCACGGGTGAGCAGTTCTTC; CDR3 protein: CATRTSTGEQFF
CDR3 length: 18; V gene: TRBV12-5; J gene: TRBJ2-3; clone size: -; D gene: -; CDR3 DNA: TGTGCTAGTGGTTTGGGAGCGCACCGGGATTCTGGCACAGATACGCAGTATTTT; CDR3 protein: CASGLGAHRDSGTDTQYF
CDR3 length: 14; V gene: TRBV11-3; J gene: TRBJ1-1; clone size: -; D gene: TRBD1; CDR3 DNA: TGTGCCAGCAGCTTACTTACGACAGGGGAGGGAGCTTTCTTT; CDR3 protein: CASSLLTTGEGAFF
CDR3 length: 17; V gene: TRBV7-6; J gene: TRBJ2-3; clone size: -; D gene: TRBD2; CDR3 DNA: TGTGCCAGCAGCTTGACTAGCGGGAGATTGGTAACAGATACGCAGTATTTT; CDR3 protein: CASSLTSGRLVTDTQYF
CDR3 length: 16; V gene: TRBV5-6; J gene: TRBJ1-6; clone size: -; D gene: -; CDR3 DNA: TGTGCCAGCAGCTTAAGATGGAGCTCCTATAATTCACCCCTCCACTTT; CDR3 protein: CASSLRWSSYNSPLHF
CDR3 length: 15; V gene: TRBV2; J gene: TRBJ1-5; clone size: -; D gene: -; CDR3 DNA: TGTGCCAGCAGACAGGGCCATTATAGCAATCAGCCCCAGCATTTT; CDR3 protein: CASRQGHYSNQPQHF
CDR3 length: 12; V gene: TRBV7-2; J gene: TRBJ1-2; clone size: -; D gene: -; CDR3 DNA: TGTGCCAGCAGCCCTTTGAACTATGGCTACACCTTC; CDR3 protein: CASSPLNYGYTF
CDR3 length: 14; V gene: TRBV7-2; J gene: TRBJ1-2; clone size: -; D gene: TRBD1; CDR3 DNA: TGTGCCAGCAGCCCTAGGACAGGGCTCAATGGCTACACCTTC; CDR3 protein: CASSPRTGLNGYTF
CDR3 length: 16; V gene: TRBV20-1; J gene: TRBJ1-4; clone size: few; D gene: TRBD1; CDR3 DNA: TGCAGTGCTAGTCCGGGACAGGTGGCAACTAATGAAAAACTGTTTTTT; CDR3 protein: CSASPGQVATNEKLFF
CDR3 length: 15; V gene: TRBV6-5; J gene: TRBJ2-7; clone size: -; D gene: -; CDR3 DNA: TGTGCCAGCAGGTTCCGCGGGGGCAGCTCCTACGAGCAGTACTTC; CDR3 protein: CASRFRGGSSYEQYF
CDR3 length: 15; V gene: TRBV5-3; J gene: TRBJ1-2; clone size: few; D gene: TRBD1; CDR3 DNA: TGTGCCAGAAGCCCGGGACAGGTGTCTCACTATGGCTACACCTTC; CDR3 protein: CARSPGQVSHYGYTF
CDR3 length: 12; V gene: TRBV6-1; J gene: TRBJ1-2; clone size: -; D gene: -; CDR3 DNA: TGTGCCAGCAGTGAGAACGGAGGTGGCTACACCTTC; CDR3 protein: CASSENGGGYTF
CDR3 length: 17; V gene: TRBV7-9; J gene: TRBJ1-1; clone size: -; D gene: -; CDR3 DNA: TGTGCCAGCAGCTTATCGGGGGGCCCCTTCATGAACACTGAAGCTTTCTTT; CDR3 protein: CASSLSGGPFMNTEAFF
CDR3 length: 14; V gene: TRBV28; J gene: TRBJ1-6; clone size: -; D gene: TRBD1; CDR3 DNA: TGTGCCAGCACCCTTGGACAGGGGGGTTCACCCCTCCACTTT; CDR3 protein: CASTLGQGGSPLHF
CDR3 length: 16; V gene: TRBV4-1; J gene: TRBJ1-4; clone size: few; D gene: -; CDR3 DNA: TGCGCCAGCAGCCAGACCCCCGTACAGTTAAATGAAAAACTGTTTTTT; CDR3 protein: CASSQTPVQLNEKLFF
CDR3 length: 11; V gene: TRBV3-1/TRBV3-2; J gene: TRBJ1-2; clone size: -; D gene: -; CDR3 DNA: TGTGCCAGCAGCCAAGGGTCGGTCTTGATTTTC; CDR3 protein: CASSQGSVLIF